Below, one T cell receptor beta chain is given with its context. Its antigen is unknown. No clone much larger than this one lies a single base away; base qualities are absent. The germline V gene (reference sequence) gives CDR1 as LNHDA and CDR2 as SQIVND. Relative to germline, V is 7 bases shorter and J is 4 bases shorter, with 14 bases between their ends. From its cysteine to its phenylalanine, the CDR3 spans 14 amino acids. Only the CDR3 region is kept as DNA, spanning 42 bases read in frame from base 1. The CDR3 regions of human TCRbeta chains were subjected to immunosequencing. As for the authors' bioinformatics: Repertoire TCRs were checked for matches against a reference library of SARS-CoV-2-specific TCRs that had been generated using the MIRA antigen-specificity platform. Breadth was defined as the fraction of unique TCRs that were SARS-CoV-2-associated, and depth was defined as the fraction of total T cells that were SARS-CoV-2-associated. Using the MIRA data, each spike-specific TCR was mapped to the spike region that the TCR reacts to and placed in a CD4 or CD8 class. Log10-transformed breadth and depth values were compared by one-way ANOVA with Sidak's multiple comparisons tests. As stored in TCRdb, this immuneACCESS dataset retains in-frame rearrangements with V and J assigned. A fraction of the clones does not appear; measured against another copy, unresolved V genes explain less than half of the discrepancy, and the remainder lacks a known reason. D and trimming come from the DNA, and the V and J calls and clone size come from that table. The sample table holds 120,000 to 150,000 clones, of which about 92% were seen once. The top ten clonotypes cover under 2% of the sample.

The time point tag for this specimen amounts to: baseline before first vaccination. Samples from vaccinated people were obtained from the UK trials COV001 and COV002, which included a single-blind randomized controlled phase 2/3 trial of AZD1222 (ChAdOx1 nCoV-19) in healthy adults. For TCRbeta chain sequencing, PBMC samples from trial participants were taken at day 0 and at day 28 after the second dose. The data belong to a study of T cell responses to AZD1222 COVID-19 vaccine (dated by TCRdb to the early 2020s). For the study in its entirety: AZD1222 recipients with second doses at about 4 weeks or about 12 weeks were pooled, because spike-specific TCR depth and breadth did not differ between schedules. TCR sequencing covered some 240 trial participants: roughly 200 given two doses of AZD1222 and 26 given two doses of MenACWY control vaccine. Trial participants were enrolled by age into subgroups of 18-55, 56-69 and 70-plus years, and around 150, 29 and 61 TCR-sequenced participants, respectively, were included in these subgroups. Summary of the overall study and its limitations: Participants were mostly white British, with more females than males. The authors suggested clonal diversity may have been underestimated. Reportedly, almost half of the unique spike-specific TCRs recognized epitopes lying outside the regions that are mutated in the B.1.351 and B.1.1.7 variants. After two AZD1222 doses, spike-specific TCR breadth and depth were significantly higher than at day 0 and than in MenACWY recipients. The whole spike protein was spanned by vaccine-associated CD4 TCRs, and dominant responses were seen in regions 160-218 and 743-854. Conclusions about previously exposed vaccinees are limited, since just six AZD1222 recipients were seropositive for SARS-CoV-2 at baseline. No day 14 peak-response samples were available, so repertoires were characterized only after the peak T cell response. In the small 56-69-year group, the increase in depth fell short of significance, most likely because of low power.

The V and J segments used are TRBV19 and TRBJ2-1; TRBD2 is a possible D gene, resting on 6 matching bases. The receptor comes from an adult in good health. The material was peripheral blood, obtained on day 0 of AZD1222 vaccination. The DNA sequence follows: TGTGCCAGTACGGGTGGGACTGCTTACAATGAGCAGTTCTTC. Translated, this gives CASTGGTAYNEQFF.